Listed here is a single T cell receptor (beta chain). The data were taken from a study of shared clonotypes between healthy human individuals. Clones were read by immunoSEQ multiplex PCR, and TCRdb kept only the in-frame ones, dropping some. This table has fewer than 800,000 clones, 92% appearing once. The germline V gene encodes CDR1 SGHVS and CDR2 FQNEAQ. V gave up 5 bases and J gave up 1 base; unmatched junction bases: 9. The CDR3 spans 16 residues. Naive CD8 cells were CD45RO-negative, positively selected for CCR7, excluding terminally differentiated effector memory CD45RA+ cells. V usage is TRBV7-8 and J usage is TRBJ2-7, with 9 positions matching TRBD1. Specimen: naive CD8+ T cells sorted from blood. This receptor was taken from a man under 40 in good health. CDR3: CASSPEDRGDSYEQYF. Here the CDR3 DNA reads TGTGCCAGCAGCCCTGAGGACAGGGGTGATTCCTACGAGCAGTACTTC. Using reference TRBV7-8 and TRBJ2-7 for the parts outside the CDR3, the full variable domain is GAGVSQSPRYKVAKRGQDVALRCDPISGHVSLFWYQQALGQGPEFLTYFQNEAQLDKSGLPSDRFFAERPEGSVSTLKIQRTQQEDSAVYLCASSPEDRGDSYEQYFGPGTRLTVT.